The 22 T cell receptor beta chains given below trace back to one sample, sequenced in a study of cytomegalovirus exposure and HLA in healthy donors. Primers for the PCR totalled 60 Vbeta and 13 Jbeta. Libraries were prepared by immunoSEQ multiplex PCR; TCRdb keeps only in-frame clonotypes and omits some of them. Altogether more than 85,000 clones are present, approximately 82% being singletons, with the ten largest covering 2.6%. The sequencing input was PBMCs. These receptors came from a man in his forties in good health and CMV-seronegative.

The V and J genes are TRBV10-3 and TRBJ2-7, with D maybe TRBD1 (5 bases). Per germline, CDR1 ENHRY and CDR2 SYGVKD. Trimming pared 3 bases from V and 2 bases from J, leaving 11 bases between. The CDR3 extends over 14 amino acids. Here the CDR3 reads CAISDQGLPYEQYF. In DNA form, the CDR3 reads TGTGCCATCAGTGATCAGGGATTACCCTACGAGCAGTACTTC.

The chain employs TRBV15 and TRBJ1-5; TRBD1 is a possible D gene (5 bases). Trimming took off 0 bases at V and 1 base at J, with 10 bases between the two ends. CDR3 length equals 16 residues. Germline-derived CDR1 and CDR2 are LNHNV and YYDKDF (reference sequence). CDR3 in amino acids: CATSRDQGASNQPQHF. In nucleotides, the CDR3 is TGTGCCACCAGCAGAGATCAGGGTGCGAGCAATCAGCCCCAGCATTTT.

The J gene is TRBJ1-1, the V gene TRBV6-5; 7 bases match TRBD1. Looked up from germline, CDR1 is MNHEY and CDR2 is SVGAGI. The CDR3 runs 12 residues. V dropped 6 bases and J dropped 11; count of bases not matched to a gene: 9. The CDR3 DNA sequence: TGTGCCAGCAGACTAGATGACAGGGCGGCTTTCTTT. As protein: CASRLDDRAAFF.

This clone occurred once. J is TRBJ2-1 and V is TRBV19, with 10 positions matching TRBD2. Germline V CDR1 and CDR2: LNHDA, SQIVND (reference sequence). This CDR3 comprises 14 residues. V lost 7 bases and J lost 5; bases outside the gene matches: 5. DNA of the CDR3: TGTGCCAGTACCAAACTAGCGGGGCACAATGAGCAGTTCTTC. It yields the protein CASTKLAGHNEQFF.

This chain uses TRBV14 with TRBJ2-2; D might be TRBD2 (6 bases). V lost 8 bases, J lost 2 bases, and 12 bases lay in between. This CDR3 region has 14 residues. Germline V gene data show CDR1 as SGHDN and CDR2 as FVKESK. CDR3 DNA: TGTGCCAGCGTTCCGGGACTCAACACCGGGGAGCTGTTTTTT. Its protein is CASVPGLNTGELFF.

The gene calls are TRBV7-9 and TRBJ1-2, with unresolved D. Per the germline V gene, CDR1 is SEHNR and CDR2 is FQNEAQ (reference sequence). This CDR3 spans 15 amino acids. V was clipped by 2 bases and J by 5 bases, with 15 bases between them. In nucleotides, the CDR3 is TGTGCCAGCAGCTTATGGGCAGACGGTAAGTATGGCTACACCTTC. This codes for CASSLWADGKYGYTF.

This clone was recorded a few times. The chain recombines TRBV10-3 with TRBJ1-1; no reliable D call. The V gene's germline CDR1 is ENHRY and CDR2 SYGVKD. V gave up 4 bases and J gave up 5 bases, with 14 bases separating them. This CDR3 has 14 residues. CDR3 amino acids: CAISVGVGVTEAFF. As DNA, the CDR3 is TGTGCCATCAGTGTAGGCGTGGGAGTAACTGAAGCTTTCTTT.

The chain recombines TRBV7-3 with TRBJ1-4; D uncertain. The CDR3 covers 15 residues. From germline, CDR1 is SGHTA and CDR2 FQGTGA. Trimming took 2 bases from V and 6 from J, leaving 13 bases between them. As DNA, the CDR3 is TGTGCCAGCAGCTTATCAGGCATCGGGGATGAAAAACTGTTTTTT. Protein product: CASSLSGIGDEKLFF.

V and J are TRBV4-3 and TRBJ1-2; perhaps TRBD1 as D (6 bases). This CDR3 spans 15 amino acids. Germline assignment: CDR1 LGHNA and CDR2 YSLEER. V was shortened by 0 bases and J by 8 bases, with 16 bases between the two germline ends. This chain's CDR3 is CASSQDVQGGYGYTF. CDR3 DNA sequence: TGCGCCAGCAGCCAAGATGTACAGGGTGGTTACGGCTACACCTTC.

V and J are TRBV4-3 and TRBJ2-3; D may be TRBD2 (5 bases). CDR1 LGHNA and CDR2 YSLEER come from the germline V gene. This CDR3 region has 15 residues. Trimming stripped 0 bases from V and 4 bases from J, with 11 bases between. The CDR3 reads CASSQDPLAADTQYF. CDR3 sequence (DNA): TGCGCCAGCAGCCAAGATCCGCTAGCCGCAGATACGCAGTATTTT.

The chain couples TRBV5-6 to TRBJ2-2, with D unresolved. The CDR3 covers 15 residues. Germline CDR1 SGHDT, CDR2 YYEEEE. V was shortened by 4 bases and J by 0 bases, with 10 bases between the two germline ends. The CDR3 reads CASSPHLANTGELFF. The CDR3 coding sequence is TGTGCCAGCAGCCCACACCTCGCGAACACCGGGGAGCTGTTTTTT.

V usage is TRBV6-5 and J usage is TRBJ2-5; 12 positions match TRBD2. This CDR3 has 15 residues. Trimming cost V 5 bases and J 1 base; bases outside gene matches: 2. Germline-derived CDR1 and CDR2 are MNHEY and SVGAGI. Here the CDR3 reads CASSASGGVQETQYF. CDR3 nucleotides: TGTGCCAGCAGTGCTAGCGGGGGGGTCCAAGAGACCCAGTACTTC.

This clone has a handful of counts. This rearrangement joins TRBV6-6 to TRBJ2-7; TRBD1 aligns across 7 bases. CDR3 size: 15 residues. The germline gives CDR1 MNHNY, CDR2 SVGAGI (reference sequence). With 6 bases clipped from V and 4 bases from J, the junction kept 12 bases outside the gene matches. The CDR3 DNA reads as TGTGCCAGCAGGCCGGTGGACAGGTTGCTGTACGAGCAGTACTTC. Amino acid sequence: CASRPVDRLLYEQYF.

The chain recombines TRBV5-1 with TRBJ1-6; 10 nucleotides agree with TRBD1. This CDR3 comprises 17 residues. Losses at the gene ends were 0 bases for V and 6 bases for J; bases not matched to a gene: 6. Germline V gives CDR1 SGHRS, CDR2 YFSETQ. The CDR3 DNA is TGCGCCAGCAGCTTGGGGGACAGGGGATTCAGTAATTCACCCCTCCACTTT. This encodes CASSLGDRGFSNSPLHF.

CDR3 residues: CASSLARSAGHYGYTF. For the CDR3, the DNA is TGTGCCAGCAGCTTAGCGAGGTCCGCGGGACACTATGGCTACACCTTC. J is TRBJ1-2 and V is TRBV7-9, with D perhaps matching TRBD1 (5 bases). Deletions cut 0 bases from V and 3 bases from J, with 14 bases between. Germline assignment: CDR1 SEHNR and CDR2 FQNEAQ (reference sequence). The CDR3 spans 16 residues.

This clone occurred once. The chain links TRBV18 to TRBJ2-1, with 10 bases fitting TRBD1. The junction had 10 bases not matched to a gene; V was cut back by 6 bases and J by 8 bases. The CDR3 contains 15 residues. Germline values: CDR1 KGHSH, CDR2 LQKENI. This chain's CDR3 is CASSLRTGGKDEQFF. The CDR3 bases are TGTGCCAGCTCTCTAAGGACAGGGGGAAAGGATGAGCAGTTCTTC.

This clone was detected a few times. The chain couples TRBV9 to TRBJ2-7; 10 bases fit TRBD1. The CDR3 runs to 16 residues. Germline CDR1 is SGDLS and CDR2 is YYNGEE. The V and J ends lost 4 bases and 6 bases, in that order; junction bases with no gene match: 13. CDR3 DNA: TGTGCCAGCAGCCCCACCATGGGGACAGGGGAGGGCGAGCAGTACTTC. It is translated as CASSPTMGTGEGEQYF.

CDR3 in amino acids: CASGLTGKSRGSSWWQPQHF. As DNA, the CDR3 is TGTGCTAGTGGTCTCACCGGGAAGAGCAGGGGATCGTCTTGGTGGCAGCCCCAGCATTTT. The chain carries TRBV12-5 and TRBJ1-5; maybe TRBD1 (6 bases). Trimming stripped 5 bases from V and 7 bases from J, with 33 bases between. The CDR3 has 20 residues. CDR1 is LGHNT and CDR2 is FRNRAP in the germline V gene.

The chain carries TRBV9 and TRBJ2-3, with 7 bases fitting TRBD2. In germline, CDR1 is SGDLS, CDR2 YYNGEE. J gave up 2 bases and V 0 bases, and 12 bases lay outside the gene matches. The CDR3 runs to 18 residues. CDR3 loop: CASSVGGWQRGLTDTQYF. CDR3 bases: TGTGCCAGCAGCGTAGGGGGGTGGCAGCGGGGACTCACAGATACGCAGTATTTT.

The sample holds one count of this clone. The chain carries TRBV7-2 and TRBJ2-5; TRBD2 aligns across 9 bases. The CDR3 has 15 amino acids. The junction had 6 bases not matched to a gene; V was cut back by 3 bases and J by 4 bases. Germline CDR1 reads SGHTA; CDR2 reads FQGNSA. The CDR3 nucleotides read TGTGCCAGCAGCTTCCCAGCGGGGGGAAGAGAGACCCAGTACTTC. Amino acids: CASSFPAGGRETQYF.

The chain links TRBV27 to TRBJ2-7; D may be TRBD2 (6 bases). Germline loops: CDR1 MNHEY, CDR2 SMNVEV (reference sequence). Trimming pared 3 bases from V and 5 bases from J, leaving 14 bases between. The CDR3 covers 14 residues. The CDR3, as DNA: TGTGCCAGCAGTTTCCCAGGACCGGGGGACGAGCAGTACTTC. Encoded protein: CASSFPGPGDEQYF.

This clone has only one observation. V and J are TRBV5-4 and TRBJ2-7; TRBD2 matches at 14 bases. The CDR3 has 18 residues. V lost 5 bases, J lost 4 bases, and 14 bases stayed unmatched. Germline V lookup: CDR1 SGHNT, CDR2 YYREEE (reference sequence). CDR3 in amino acids: CASRGGLAGAFNLYEQYF. CDR3 bases: TGTGCCAGCAGGGGGGGACTAGCGGGGGCCTTCAACCTGTACGAGCAGTACTTC.